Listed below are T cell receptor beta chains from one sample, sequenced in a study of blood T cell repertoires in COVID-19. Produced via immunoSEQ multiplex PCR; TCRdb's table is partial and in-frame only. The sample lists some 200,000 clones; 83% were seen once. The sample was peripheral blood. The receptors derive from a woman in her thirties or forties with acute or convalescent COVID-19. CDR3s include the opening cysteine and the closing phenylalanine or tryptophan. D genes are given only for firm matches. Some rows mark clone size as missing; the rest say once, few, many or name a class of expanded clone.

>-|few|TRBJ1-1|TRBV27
CASSFRLQRRNKKNTEAFF
TGTGCCAGCAGTTTTAGACTCCAACGACGGAATAAAAAGAACACTGAAGCTTTCTTT
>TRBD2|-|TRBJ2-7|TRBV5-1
CASSQRDSAYEQYF
TGCGCCAGCAGCCAGCGGGACTCAGCCTACGAGCAGTACTTC
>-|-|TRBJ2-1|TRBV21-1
CASSKVSCAAYNEQFF
TGTGCCAGCAGCAAAGTCTCGTGCGCCGCCTACAATGAGCAGTTCTTC
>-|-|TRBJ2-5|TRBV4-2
CASSQVGEGVEETQYF
TGTGCCAGCAGCCAAGTGGGGGAGGGGGTGGAAGAGACCCAGTACTTC
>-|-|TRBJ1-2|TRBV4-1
CASSQYQRQSNYGYTF
TGCGCCAGCAGCCAATATCAAAGACAATCTAACTATGGCTACACCTTC
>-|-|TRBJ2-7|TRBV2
CASSEGSGFWNEQYF
TGTGCCAGCAGTGAAGGGTCGGGGTTTTGGAACGAGCAGTACTTC
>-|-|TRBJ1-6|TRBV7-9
CASSGLDFSSPLHF
TGTGCCAGCAGCGGCTTGGACTTTTCCTCACCCCTCCACTTT
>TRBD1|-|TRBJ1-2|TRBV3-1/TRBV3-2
CASSHPQGAFNYGYTF
TGTGCCAGCAGCCATCCACAGGGGGCTTTTAACTATGGCTACACCTTC
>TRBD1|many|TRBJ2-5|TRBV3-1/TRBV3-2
CASSPGTGGVETQYF
TGTGCCAGCAGCCCCGGGACAGGAGGAGTCGAGACCCAGTACTTC
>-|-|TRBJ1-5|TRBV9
CASSVGLGEVNQPQHF
TGTGCCAGCAGCGTAGGATTGGGGGAGGTCAATCAGCCCCAGCATTTT
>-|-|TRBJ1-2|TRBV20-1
CSLGGSYGYTF
TGCAGCCTCGGCGGATCCTATGGCTACACCTTC
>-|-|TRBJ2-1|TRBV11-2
CASSLGGGRREQFF
TGTGCCAGCAGCTTAGGAGGGGGTCGGCGCGAGCAGTTCTTC
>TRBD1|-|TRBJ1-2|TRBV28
CASSSGGTDGVEHGYTF
TGTGCCAGCAGTTCGGGCGGGACAGACGGTGTGGAACATGGCTACACCTTC
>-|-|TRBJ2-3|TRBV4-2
CASSQDLPLFVRSDTQYF
TGTGCCAGCAGCCAAGATTTGCCCCTCTTTGTGCGGTCAGATACGCAGTATTTT
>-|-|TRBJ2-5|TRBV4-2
CASSQDWKRTSRKETQYF
TGTGCCAGCAGCCAAGATTGGAAAAGGACTTCCCGTAAGGAGACCCAGTACTTC
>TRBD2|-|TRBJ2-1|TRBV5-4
CASSLRTSGKLGYEQFF
TGTGCCAGCAGCTTGAGGACTAGCGGGAAATTGGGGTATGAGCAGTTCTTC
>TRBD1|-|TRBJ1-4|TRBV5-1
CASSPGTANPTNEKLFF
TGCGCCAGCAGCCCGGGGACAGCTAATCCAACTAATGAAAAACTGTTTTTT
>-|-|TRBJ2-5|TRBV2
CASGPERALQETQYF
TGTGCCAGCGGTCCTGAGCGGGCCCTCCAAGAGACCCAGTACTTC
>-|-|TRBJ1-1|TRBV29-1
CSVDPAEAFF
TGCAGCGTTGACCCCGCTGAAGCTTTCTTT
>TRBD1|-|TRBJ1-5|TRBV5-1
CASSFRDREIGNNQPQHF
TGCGCCAGCAGCTTCCGGGACAGGGAAATCGGTAACAATCAGCCCCAGCATTTT
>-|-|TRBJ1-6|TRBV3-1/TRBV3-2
CASSPTGPGNSPLHF
TGTGCCAGCAGCCCTACCGGTCCGGGAAATTCACCCCTCCACTTT
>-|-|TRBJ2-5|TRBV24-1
CATSVGQLGWETQYF
TGTGCCACCAGCGTCGGACAGCTCGGCTGGGAGACCCAGTACTTC
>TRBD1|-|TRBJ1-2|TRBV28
CASDRQGGRHTF
TGTGCCAGCGATCGACAGGGTGGTAGGCACACCTTC
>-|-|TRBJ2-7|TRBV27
CASGFLSWEQYF
TGTGCCAGCGGCTTTCTTTCTTGGGAGCAGTACTTC
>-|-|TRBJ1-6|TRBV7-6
CASSLTPPTGNSRSYNSPLHF
TGTGCCAGCAGCTTAACTCCCCCCACAGGGAATAGTCGATCCTATAATTCACCCCTCCACTTT
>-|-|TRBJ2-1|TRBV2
CASRERPGTLTSFNEQFF
TGTGCCAGCAGGGAACGTCCCGGGACATTAACCTCTTTCAATGAGCAGTTCTTC
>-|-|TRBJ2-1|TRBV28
CASSGDTYNEQFF
TGTGCCAGCAGTGGGGACACTTACAATGAGCAGTTCTTC
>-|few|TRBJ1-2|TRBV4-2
CASSQRDYGYTF
TGTGCCAGCAGCCAACGGGACTATGGCTACACCTTC
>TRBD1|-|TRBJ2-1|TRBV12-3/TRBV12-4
CASNPTGLNEQFF
TGTGCCAGCAACCCGACAGGGCTAAATGAGCAGTTCTTC
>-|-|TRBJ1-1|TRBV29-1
CSVVNQAEAFF
TGCAGCGTTGTCAATCAGGCTGAAGCTTTCTTT
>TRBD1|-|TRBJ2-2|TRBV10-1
CASSDRDPGELFF
TGCGCCAGTAGCGACAGGGATCCCGGGGAGCTGTTTTTT
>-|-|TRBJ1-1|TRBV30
CAWSVGGVAFF
TGTGCCTGGAGTGTGGGGGGGGTCGCTTTCTTT
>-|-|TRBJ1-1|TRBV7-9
CASSSRGEWTEAFF
TGTGCCAGCAGCTCTCGGGGAGAATGGACTGAAGCTTTCTTT
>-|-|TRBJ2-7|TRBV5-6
CASSLGPSIYEQYF
TGTGCCAGCAGCTTGGGACCTAGCATCTACGAGCAGTACTTC
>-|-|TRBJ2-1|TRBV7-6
CASSYQGREINEQFF
TGTGCCAGCAGCTATCAGGGACGGGAGATCAATGAGCAGTTCTTC
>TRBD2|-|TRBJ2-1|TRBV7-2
CASSFLSGGSRDEQFF
TGTGCCAGCAGCTTTCTTTCGGGGGGTAGTAGAGATGAGCAGTTCTTC
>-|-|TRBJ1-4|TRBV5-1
CASSLVGVGQLFF
TGCGCCAGCAGCTTGGTCGGGGTTGGTCAACTGTTTTTT
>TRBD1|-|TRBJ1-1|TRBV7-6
CASSLTGDTEAFF
TGTGCCAGCAGCTTAACAGGGGACACTGAAGCTTTCTTT
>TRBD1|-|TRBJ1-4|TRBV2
CASSVDRGGDSTNEKLFF
TGTGCCAGCAGCGTGGACAGGGGAGGGGATTCAACTAATGAAAAACTGTTTTTT
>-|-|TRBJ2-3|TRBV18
CASSGGSTDTQYF
TGTGCCAGCTCGGGCGGGAGCACAGATACGCAGTATTTT
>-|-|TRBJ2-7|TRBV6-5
CASSYSAGQMTYEQYF
TGTGCCAGCAGTTACTCGGCGGGACAGATGACCTACGAGCAGTACTTC
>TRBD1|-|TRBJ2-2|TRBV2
CASSGGQGRTGELFF
TGTGCCAGCAGTGGAGGACAGGGGCGTACCGGGGAGCTGTTTTTT
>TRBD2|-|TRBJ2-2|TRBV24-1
CATSEPGLAGNGELFF
TGTGCCACCAGTGAACCTGGACTAGCGGGGAACGGGGAGCTGTTTTTT
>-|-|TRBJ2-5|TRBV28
CASSLPRGDQETQYF
TGTGCCAGCAGTCTTCCCAGGGGGGACCAAGAGACCCAGTACTTC
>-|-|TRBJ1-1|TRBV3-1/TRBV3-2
CASSQVWGLRPPEAFF
TGTGCCAGCAGCCAAGTTTGGGGCCTGCGCCCGCCTGAAGCTTTCTTT
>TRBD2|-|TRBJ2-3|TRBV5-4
CASSSGLAGITSTDTQYF
TGTGCCAGCAGCTCGGGACTAGCGGGAATAACTAGCACAGATACGCAGTATTTT
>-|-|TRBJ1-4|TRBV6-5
CASSSPERKLFF
TGTGCCAGCAGTTCTCCCGAGAGAAAACTGTTTTTT
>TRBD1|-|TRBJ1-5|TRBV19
CASSKRTGLASNQPQHF
TGTGCCAGTAGTAAAAGGACAGGGCTTGCGAGCAATCAGCCCCAGCATTTT
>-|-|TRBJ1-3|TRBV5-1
CASSPGGVTSGNTIYF
TGCGCCAGCAGCCCGGGGGGAGTCACCTCTGGAAACACCATATATTTT
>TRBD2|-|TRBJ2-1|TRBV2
CASREGLAGIYNEQFF
TGTGCCAGCAGAGAGGGACTAGCGGGTATCTACAATGAGCAGTTCTTC
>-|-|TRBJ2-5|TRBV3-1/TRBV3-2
CASSQAVRETQYF
TGTGCCAGCAGCCAAGCGGTTCGAGAGACCCAGTACTTC
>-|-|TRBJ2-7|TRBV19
CASSIAGTGEQYF
TGTGCCAGTAGTATTGCGGGGACTGGCGAGCAGTACTTC
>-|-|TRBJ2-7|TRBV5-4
CASSSHTGSSYEQYF
TGTGCCAGCAGCTCACACACTGGGAGCTCCTACGAGCAGTACTTC
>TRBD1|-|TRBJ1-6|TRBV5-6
CASSRTGPLHF
TGTGCCAGCAGCCGGACAGGGCCCCTCCACTTT
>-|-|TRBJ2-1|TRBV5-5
CASSFGQSYNEQFF
TGTGCCAGCAGCTTTGGACAGAGCTACAATGAGCAGTTCTTC
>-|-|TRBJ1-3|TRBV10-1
CASPMGHRSGNTIYF
TGCGCCAGCCCAATGGGACACCGCTCTGGAAACACCATATATTTT
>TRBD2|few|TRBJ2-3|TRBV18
CASSPGPSGVSTDTQYF
TGTGCCAGCTCACCAGGCCCGAGCGGGGTTAGCACAGATACGCAGTATTTT
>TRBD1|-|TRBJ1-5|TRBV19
CASSNRDRRFF
TGTGCCAGTAGTAACCGGGACAGAAGGTTTTTT
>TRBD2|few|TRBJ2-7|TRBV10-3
CAIRQRTSGSYEQYF
TGTGCCATCAGACAGAGGACTAGCGGTTCCTACGAGCAGTACTTC
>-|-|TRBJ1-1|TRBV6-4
CASRLHMNTEAFF
TGTGCCAGCAGATTACACATGAACACTGAAGCTTTCTTT